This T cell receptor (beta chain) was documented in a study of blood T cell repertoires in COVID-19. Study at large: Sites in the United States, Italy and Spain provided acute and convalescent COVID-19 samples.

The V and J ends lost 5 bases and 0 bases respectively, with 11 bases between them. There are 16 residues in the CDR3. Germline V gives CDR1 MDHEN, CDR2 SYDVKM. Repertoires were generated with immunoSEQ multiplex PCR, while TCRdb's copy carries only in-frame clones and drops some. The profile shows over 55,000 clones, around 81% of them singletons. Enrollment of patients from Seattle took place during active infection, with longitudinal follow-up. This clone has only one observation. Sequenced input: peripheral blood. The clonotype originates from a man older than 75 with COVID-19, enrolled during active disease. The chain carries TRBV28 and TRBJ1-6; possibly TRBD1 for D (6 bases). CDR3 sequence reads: CASSKPGHSYNSPLHF. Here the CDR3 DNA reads TGTGCCAGCAGTAAACCGGGACACTCCTATAATTCACCCCTCCACTTT.